This passage covers 7 T cell receptor beta chains from one sample sequenced in a study of CD8 T cells in ankylosing spondylitis. In TCRdb, the 5' RACE reads were re-called with MiXCR into one record per CDR3 protein. The table includes roughly 260,000 distinct CDR3 sequences, around 20% detected once. Input material: blood, either unsorted or a sorted T cell fraction (not recorded which). The receptors shown here come from a male donor with ankylosing spondylitis or in good health (not recorded which).

The chain links TRBV20-1 to TRBJ2-3; 9 nucleotides line up with TRBD2. The CDR3 consists of 16 residues. Germline assignment: CDR1 DFQATT and CDR2 SNEGSKA (reference sequence). After removal of 0 bases from V and 9 bases from J, the junction contained 13 bases not matched to a gene. This chain's CDR3 is CSARDLGTSRRVTQYF. The CDR3, as DNA: TGCAGTGCTAGAGATCTCGGGACTAGCCGGAGAGTAACGCAGTATTTT.

The chain has TRBV12-3 or TRBV12-4 and TRBJ1-2; 8 nucleotides line up with TRBD1. The junction had 9 bases not matched to a gene; V was cut back by 1 base and J by 2 bases. This CDR3 is 17 amino acids long. CDR3 amino acids: CASSLEAGGAKNYGYTF. The CDR3 nucleotides read TGTGCCAGCAGTTTAGAGGCAGGGGGCGCCAAGAACTATGGCTACACCTTC.

In this sample, this clonotype turned up a few times. The rearrangement links TRBV6-5 to TRBJ2-1, with D unclear. Trimming removed 0 bases from V and 3 bases from J, with 9 bases in between. In germline, CDR1 is MNHEY, CDR2 SVGAGI. The CDR3 loop spans 15 amino acids. The CDR3 spells CASSYSSINYNEQFF. The DNA of the CDR3 is TGTGCCAGCAGTTACTCGAGCATCAACTACAATGAGCAGTTCTTC.

The CDR3, as DNA: TGTGCCAGCAGTTTAAGGCATTCTGGAAACACCATATATTTT. Its protein is CASSLRHSGNTIYF. This chain links TRBV12-3 or TRBV12-4 with TRBJ1-3; D call uncertain. The V end lost 2 bases, the J end lost 1 base, and 6 bases lay between the germline ends. The CDR3 loop spans 14 amino acids.

The V gene is TRBV5-6, the J gene TRBJ2-4; the match to TRBD1 covers 9 bases. The length of the CDR3 is 13 residues. Per germline, CDR1 SGHDT and CDR2 YYEEEE. The V gene end was trimmed by 8 bases and the J gene end by 7 bases; junction bases not matched to a gene: 7. For the CDR3, the DNA is TGTGCCAGGGGCCCCGGGACAGGGAACATTCAGTACTTC. This encodes CARGPGTGNIQYF. The full variable domain, in which reference TRBV5-6 and TRBJ2-4 provide the parts outside the CDR3, is DAGVTQSPTHLIKTRGQQVTLRCSPKSGHDTVSWYQQALGQGPQFIFQYYEEEERQRGNFPDRFSGHQFPNYSSELNVNALLLGDSALYLCARGPGTGNIQYFGAGTRLSVL.

In its sample, this clonotype was seen a few times. V is TRBV15 and J is TRBJ1-1, with D unclear. Germline CDR1 reads LNHNV; CDR2 reads YYDKDF (reference sequence). The CDR3 loop spans 13 amino acids. Trimming stripped 4 bases from V and 5 bases from J, with 11 bases between. Written as DNA, the CDR3 is TGTGCCACCAGCACAGCCGTTAGTACTGAAGCTTTCTTT. Translating gives CATSTAVSTEAFF.

This clonotype was picked up many times. The rearrangement uses TRBV6-5 and TRBJ1-2; tentatively, D is TRBD1 (6 bases). Germline values: CDR1 MNHEY, CDR2 SVGAGI. The V end lost 6 bases, the J end lost 4 bases, and 12 bases lay between the germline ends. The CDR3 is 13 residues long. The CDR3 reads CASSTGLTYGYTF. In DNA, the CDR3 is TGTGCCAGCAGCACAGGGCTGACCTATGGCTACACCTTC.